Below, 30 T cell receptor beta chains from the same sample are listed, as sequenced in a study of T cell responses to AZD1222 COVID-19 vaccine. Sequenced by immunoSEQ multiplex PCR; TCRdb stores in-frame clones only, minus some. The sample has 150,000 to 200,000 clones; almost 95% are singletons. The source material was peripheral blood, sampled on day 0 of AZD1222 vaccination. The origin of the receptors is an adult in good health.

The CDR3 bases are TGTGCCAGCAGCGTGCACGGGACGGACCCCTACGAGCAGTACTTC. Amino acid sequence: CASSVHGTDPYEQYF. V usage is TRBV9 and J usage is TRBJ2-7; tentatively, D is TRBD1 or TRBD2 (5 bases each). The CDR3 has 15 amino acids. The germline gives CDR1 SGDLS, CDR2 YYNGEE. V lost 2 bases to trimming and J lost 2 bases, with 14 bases between them.

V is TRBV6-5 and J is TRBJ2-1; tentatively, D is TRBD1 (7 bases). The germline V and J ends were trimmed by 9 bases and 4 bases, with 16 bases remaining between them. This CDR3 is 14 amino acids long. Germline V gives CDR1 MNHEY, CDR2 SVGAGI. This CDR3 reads CASEEGARYNEQFF. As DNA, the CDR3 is TGTGCCAGTGAGGAGGGGGCCAGATACAATGAGCAGTTCTTC.

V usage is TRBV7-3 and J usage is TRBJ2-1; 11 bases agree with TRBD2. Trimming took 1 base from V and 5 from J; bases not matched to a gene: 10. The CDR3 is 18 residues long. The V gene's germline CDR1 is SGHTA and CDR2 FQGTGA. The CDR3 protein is CASSLNRDLAGGHNEQFF. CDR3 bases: TGTGCCAGCAGCTTAAATAGGGATCTAGCGGGAGGCCACAATGAGCAGTTCTTC.

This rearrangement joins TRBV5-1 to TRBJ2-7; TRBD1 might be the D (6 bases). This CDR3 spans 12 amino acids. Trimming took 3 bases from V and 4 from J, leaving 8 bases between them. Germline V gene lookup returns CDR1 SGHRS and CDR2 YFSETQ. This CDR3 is CASSSGQYEQYF. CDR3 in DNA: TGCGCCAGCAGCTCCGGACAGTACGAGCAGTACTTC. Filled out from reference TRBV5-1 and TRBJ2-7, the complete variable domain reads KAGVTQTPRYLIKTRGQQVTLSCSPISGHRSVSWYQQTPGQGLQFLFEYFSETQRNKGNFPGRFSGRQFSNSRSEMNVSTLELGDSALYLCASSSGQYEQYFGPGTRLTVT.

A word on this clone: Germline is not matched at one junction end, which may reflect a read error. The CDR3 loop is CASSLDRTGPHF. The CDR3 DNA follows: TGTGCCAGCAGCTTAGATCGTACAGGACCCCATTTT. The chain combines TRBV5-4 with TRBJ1-3; D is possibly TRBD1 (5 bases). CDR1 is SGHNT and CDR2 is YYREEE in the germline V gene (reference sequence). CDR3 length equals 12 residues.

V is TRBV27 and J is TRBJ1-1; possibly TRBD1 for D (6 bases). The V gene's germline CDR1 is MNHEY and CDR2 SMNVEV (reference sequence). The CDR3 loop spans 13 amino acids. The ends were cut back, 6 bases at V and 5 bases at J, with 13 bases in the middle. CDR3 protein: CASSEGGGTEAFF. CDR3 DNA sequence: TGTGCCAGCAGCGAGGGAGGGGGGACTGAAGCTTTCTTT.

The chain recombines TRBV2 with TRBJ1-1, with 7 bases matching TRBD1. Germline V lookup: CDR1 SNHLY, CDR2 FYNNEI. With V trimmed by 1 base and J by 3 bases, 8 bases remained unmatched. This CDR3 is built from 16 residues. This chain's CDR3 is CASSEVRGVQDTEAFF. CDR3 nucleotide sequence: TGTGCCAGCAGTGAAGTCAGGGGGGTGCAAGACACTGAAGCTTTCTTT.

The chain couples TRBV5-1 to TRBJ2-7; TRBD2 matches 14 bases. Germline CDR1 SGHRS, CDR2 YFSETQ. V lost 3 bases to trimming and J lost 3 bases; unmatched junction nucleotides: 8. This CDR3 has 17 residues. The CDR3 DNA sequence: TGCGCCAGCAGCTATGGGACTAGCGGGAGCACTCACTACGAGCAGTACTTC. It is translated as CASSYGTSGSTHYEQYF.

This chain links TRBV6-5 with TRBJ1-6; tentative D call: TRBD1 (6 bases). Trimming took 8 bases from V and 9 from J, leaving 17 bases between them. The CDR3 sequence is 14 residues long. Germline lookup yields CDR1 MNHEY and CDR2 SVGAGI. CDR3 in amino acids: CASVHRETTSPLHF. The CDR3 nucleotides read TGTGCCAGCGTACACAGGGAGACCACTTCACCCCTCCACTTT.

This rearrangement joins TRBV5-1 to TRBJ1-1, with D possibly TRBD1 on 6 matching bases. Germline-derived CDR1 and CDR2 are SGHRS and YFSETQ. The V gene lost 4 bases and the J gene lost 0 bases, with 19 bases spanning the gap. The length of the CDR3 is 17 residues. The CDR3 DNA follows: TGCGCCAGCAGCATCGCAAAACAGGACAGCCTGAACACTGAAGCTTTCTTT. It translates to CASSIAKQDSLNTEAFF. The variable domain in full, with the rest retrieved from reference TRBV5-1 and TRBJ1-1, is KAGVTQTPRYLIKTRGQQVTLSCSPISGHRSVSWYQQTPGQGLQFLFEYFSETQRNKGNFPGRFSGRQFSNSRSEMNVSTLELGDSALYLCASSIAKQDSLNTEAFFGQGTRLTVV.

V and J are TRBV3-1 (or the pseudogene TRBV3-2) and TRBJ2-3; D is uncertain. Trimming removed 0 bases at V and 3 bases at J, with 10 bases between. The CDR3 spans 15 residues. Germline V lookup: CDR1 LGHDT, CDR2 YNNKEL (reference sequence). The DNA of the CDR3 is TGTGCCAGCAGCCAAGATCTGCAGCTAACAGATACGCAGTATTTT. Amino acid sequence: CASSQDLQLTDTQYF.

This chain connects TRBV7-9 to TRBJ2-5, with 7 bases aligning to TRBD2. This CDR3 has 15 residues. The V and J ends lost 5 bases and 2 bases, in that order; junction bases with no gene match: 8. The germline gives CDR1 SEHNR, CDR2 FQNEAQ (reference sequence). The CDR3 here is CASSPPLAEQETQYF. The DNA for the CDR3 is TGTGCCAGCAGCCCCCCCCTAGCGGAGCAAGAGACCCAGTACTTC.

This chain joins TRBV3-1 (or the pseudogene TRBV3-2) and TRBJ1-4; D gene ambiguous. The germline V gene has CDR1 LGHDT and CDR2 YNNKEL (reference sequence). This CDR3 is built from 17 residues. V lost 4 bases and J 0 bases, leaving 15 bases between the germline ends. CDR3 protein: CASSPGLGSSTNEKLFF. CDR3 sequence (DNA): TGTGCCAGCAGCCCTGGACTGGGATCGTCAACTAATGAAAAACTGTTTTTT.

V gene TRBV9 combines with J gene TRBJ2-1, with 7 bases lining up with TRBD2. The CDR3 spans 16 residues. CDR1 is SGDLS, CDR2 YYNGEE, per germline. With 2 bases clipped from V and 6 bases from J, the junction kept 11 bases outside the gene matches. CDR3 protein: CASSVGPRELGNEQFF. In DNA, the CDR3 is TGTGCCAGCAGCGTCGGCCCGCGGGAGCTGGGCAATGAGCAGTTCTTC.

The CDR3 DNA sequence: TGTGCCAGCAGCCTATTAGGACTAGCGGGGCAAGAGACCCAGTACTTC. Protein: CASSLLGLAGQETQYF. The rearrangement uses TRBV28 and TRBJ2-5; 12 bases are a match to TRBD2. J gave up 2 bases and V 6 bases, and 7 bases lay outside the gene matches. The CDR3 contains 16 residues. The V gene's germline CDR1 is MDHEN and CDR2 SYDVKM.

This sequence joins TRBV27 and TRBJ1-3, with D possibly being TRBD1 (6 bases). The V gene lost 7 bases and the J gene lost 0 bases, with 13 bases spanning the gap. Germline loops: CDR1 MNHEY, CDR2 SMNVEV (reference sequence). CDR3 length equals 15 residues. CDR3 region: CASMKTGSSGNTIYF. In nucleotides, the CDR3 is TGTGCCAGCATGAAGACAGGCAGCTCTGGAAACACCATATATTTT.

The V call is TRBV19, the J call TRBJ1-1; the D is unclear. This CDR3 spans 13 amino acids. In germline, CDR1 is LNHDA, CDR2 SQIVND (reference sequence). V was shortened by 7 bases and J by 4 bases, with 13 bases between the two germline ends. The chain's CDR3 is CASIPIYGTEAFF. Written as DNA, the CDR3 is TGTGCCAGTATCCCCATATATGGCACTGAAGCTTTCTTT.

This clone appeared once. CDR3 amino acids: CASSQGLAGVNEQFF. CDR3 DNA sequence: TGTGCCAGCAGCCAGGGACTAGCGGGAGTGAATGAGCAGTTCTTC. This sequence joins TRBV7-3 and TRBJ2-1; 14 nucleotides match TRBD2. This CDR3 contains 15 residues. Trimming at V came to 5 bases and at J to 7 bases, leaving 4 bases not matched to a gene. Germline V gene data show CDR1 as SGHTA and CDR2 as FQGTGA. Using reference TRBV7-3 and TRBJ2-1 for the parts outside the CDR3, the full variable domain is GAGVSQTPSNKVTEKGKYVELRCDPISGHTALYWYRQSLGQGPEFLIYFQGTGAADDSGLPNDRFFAVRPEGSVSTLKIQRTERGDSAVYLCASSQGLAGVNEQFFGPGTRLTVL.

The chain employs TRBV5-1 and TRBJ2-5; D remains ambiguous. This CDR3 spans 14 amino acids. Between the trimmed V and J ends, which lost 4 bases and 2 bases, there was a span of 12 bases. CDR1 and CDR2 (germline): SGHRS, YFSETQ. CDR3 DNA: TGCGCCAGCAGCCTCAGTGTAGGGCAAGAGACCCAGTACTTC. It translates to CASSLSVGQETQYF.

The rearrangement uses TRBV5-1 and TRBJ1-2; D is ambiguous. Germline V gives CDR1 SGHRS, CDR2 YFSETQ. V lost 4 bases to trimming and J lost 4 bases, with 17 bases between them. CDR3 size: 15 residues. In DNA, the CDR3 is TGCGCCAGCAGCCCCGAGACAAGTCGCCTCTATGGCTACACCTTC. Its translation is CASSPETSRLYGYTF.

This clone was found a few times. The CDR3 is CASSSLGQGAGAFF. The CDR3 DNA reads as TGTGCCAGCAGTTCCCTAGGACAGGGGGCAGGTGCTTTCTTT. This chain connects TRBV25-1 to TRBJ1-1; TRBD1 matches 11 bases. Per the germline V gene, CDR1 is MGHDK and CDR2 is SYGVNS. V shed 5 bases and J 11 bases; nucleotides not matched to a gene: 10. CDR3 size: 14 residues.

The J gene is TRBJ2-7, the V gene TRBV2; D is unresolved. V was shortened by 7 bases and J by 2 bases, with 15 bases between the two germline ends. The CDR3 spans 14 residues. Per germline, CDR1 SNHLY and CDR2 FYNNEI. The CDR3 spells CASTETGPAYEQYF. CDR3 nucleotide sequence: TGTGCCAGCACTGAGACCGGGCCGGCCTACGAGCAGTACTTC.

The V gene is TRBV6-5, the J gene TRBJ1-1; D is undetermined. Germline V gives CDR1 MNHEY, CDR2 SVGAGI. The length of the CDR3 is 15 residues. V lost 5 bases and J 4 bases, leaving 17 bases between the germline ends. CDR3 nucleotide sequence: TGTGCCAGCAGTAAGAGGAAGGGAGGAGGCACTGAAGCTTTCTTT. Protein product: CASSKRKGGGTEAFF.

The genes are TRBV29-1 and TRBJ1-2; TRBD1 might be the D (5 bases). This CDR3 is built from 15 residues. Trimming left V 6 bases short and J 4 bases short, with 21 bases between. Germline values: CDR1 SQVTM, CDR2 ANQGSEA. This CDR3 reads CSVVGAREVGYGYTF. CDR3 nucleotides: TGCAGCGTCGTCGGGGCCAGGGAAGTCGGCTATGGCTACACCTTC. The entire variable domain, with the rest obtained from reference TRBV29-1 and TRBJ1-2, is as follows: SAVISQKPSRDICQRGTSLTIQCQVDSQVTMMFWYRQQPGQSLTLIATANQGSEATYESGFVIDKFPISRPNLTFSTLTVSNMSPEDSSIYLCSVVGAREVGYGYTFGSGTRLTVV.

CDR3 DNA sequence: TGTGCTAGTGGTTTGGTACGTGGGAACCCTTTGGCCGGGGAGCTGTTTTTT. It encodes CASGLVRGNPLAGELFF. The genes are TRBV12-5 and TRBJ2-2; D call uncertain. Germline V lookup: CDR1 LGHNT, CDR2 FRNRAP. The CDR3 runs to 17 residues. V was shortened by 0 bases and J by 6 bases, with 17 bases between the two germline ends. Drawing the rest from reference TRBV12-5 and TRBJ2-2, the complete variable domain is DARVTQTPRHKVTEMGQEVTMRCQPILGHNTVFWYRQTMMQGLELLAYFRNRAPLDDSGMPKDRFSAEMPDATLATLKIQPSEPRDSAVYFCASGLVRGNPLAGELFFGEGSRLTVL.

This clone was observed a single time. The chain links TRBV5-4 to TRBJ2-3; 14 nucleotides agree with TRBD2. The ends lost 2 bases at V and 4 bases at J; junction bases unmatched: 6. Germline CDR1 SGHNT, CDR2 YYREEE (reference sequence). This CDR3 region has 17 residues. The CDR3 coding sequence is TGTGCCAGCAGCTTAGGGACTAGCGGGAGCCGGCCAGATACGCAGTATTTT. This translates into CASSLGTSGSRPDTQYF.

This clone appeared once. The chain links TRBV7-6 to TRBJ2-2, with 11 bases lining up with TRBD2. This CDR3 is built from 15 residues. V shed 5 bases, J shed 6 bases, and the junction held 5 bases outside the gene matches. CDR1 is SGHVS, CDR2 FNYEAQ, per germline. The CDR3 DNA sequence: TGTGCCAGCAGCCGGACTAGCGGGTTGGCCGGGGAGCTGTTTTTT. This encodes CASSRTSGLAGELFF.

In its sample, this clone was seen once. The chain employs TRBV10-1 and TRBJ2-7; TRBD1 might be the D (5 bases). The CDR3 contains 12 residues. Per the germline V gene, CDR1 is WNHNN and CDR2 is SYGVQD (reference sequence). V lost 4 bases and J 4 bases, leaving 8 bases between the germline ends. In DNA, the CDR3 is TGCGCCAGCAGTGGGACACTTTACGAGCAGTACTTC. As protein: CASSGTLYEQYF.

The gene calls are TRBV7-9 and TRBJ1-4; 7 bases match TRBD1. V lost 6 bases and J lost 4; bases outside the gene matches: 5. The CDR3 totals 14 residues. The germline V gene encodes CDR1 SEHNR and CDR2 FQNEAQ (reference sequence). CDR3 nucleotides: TGTGCCAGCAGTTCCGGACAGGTTAATGAAAAACTGTTTTTT. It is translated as CASSSGQVNEKLFF.

The DNA for the CDR3 is TGCGCCAGCAGCTTGGAACTAGCTGCCCCCTACGAGCAGTACTTC. Protein: CASSLELAAPYEQYF. The J gene is TRBJ2-7, the V gene TRBV5-1; a weak D match, TRBD2 (6 bases). Germline CDR1 reads SGHRS; CDR2 reads YFSETQ. The CDR3 is made up of 15 amino acids. Trimming pared 0 bases from V and 2 bases from J, leaving 12 bases between.